Below, 25 T cell receptor beta chains from the same sample are listed, as sequenced in a study of cytomegalovirus exposure and HLA in healthy donors. Only in-frame clones appear in the TCRdb table, and some are missing; sequencing was by immunoSEQ multiplex PCR. This table holds about 110,000 clones, 70% to 90% found once. Sequencing was carried out using PBMCs. The receptors were sampled from a woman between 18 and 29 years old in good health and CMV-seropositive.

The genes are TRBV7-9 and TRBJ1-4, with 8 positions matching TRBD1. The trim removed 5 bases at V and 7 bases at J, leaving 6 bases unmatched. This CDR3 comprises 14 residues. The germline V gene encodes CDR1 SEHNR and CDR2 FQNEAQ (reference sequence). Here the CDR3 DNA reads TGTGCCAGCAGCGTTTGGGACAGGAGTGAAAAACTGTTTTTT. Its translation: CASSVWDRSEKLFF.

V and J are TRBV5-4 and TRBJ1-4, with D perhaps TRBD1 (5 bases). This CDR3 has 13 residues. Deletions cut 0 bases from V and 9 bases from J, with 9 bases between. Germline-derived CDR1 and CDR2 are SGHNT and YYREEE (reference sequence). The chain's CDR3 is CASSLVGDQKLFF. The CDR3 DNA reads as TGTGCCAGCAGCTTGGTAGGGGATCAAAAACTGTTTTTT.

This chain links TRBV7-8 with TRBJ2-7; weak D call: TRBD2 (6 bases). The CDR3 runs to 13 residues. V lost 7 bases and J 6 bases, leaving 16 bases between the germline ends. CDR1 and CDR2 (germline): SGHVS, FQNEAQ. The CDR3 sequence: CASNGDRDSEQYF. CDR3 coding DNA: TGTGCCAGCAATGGGGACCGGGACTCCGAGCAGTACTTC.

The V gene is TRBV6-4, the J gene TRBJ2-3, with TRBD2 identical over 9 bases. This CDR3 is 15 amino acids long. Germline V lookup: CDR1 MRHNA, CDR2 SNTAGT. Unmatched junction bases numbered 7, after V lost 5 bases and J lost 4 bases. DNA for the CDR3: TGTGCCAGCAGTAGTAGCGGGGGAGGCGCAGATACGCAGTATTTT. Protein product: CASSSSGGGADTQYF.

The chain links TRBV5-1 to TRBJ1-3; D gene uncertain. Germline V lookup: CDR1 SGHRS, CDR2 YFSETQ. This CDR3 spans 15 amino acids. V lost 2 bases to trimming and J lost 4 bases, with 13 bases between them. CDR3 sequence reads: CASSLDYNRGNTIYF. CDR3 DNA sequence: TGCGCCAGCAGCTTAGATTACAACCGCGGAAACACCATATATTTT.

This clone was found once. The genes are TRBV28 and TRBJ1-2; the D is unclear. Trimming took 3 bases from V and 0 from J, leaving 11 bases between them. Germline CDR1 is MDHEN and CDR2 is SYDVKM. The CDR3 spans 15 residues. The DNA for the CDR3 is TGTGCCAGCAGTTTTACGGGTCGCCCTAACTATGGCTACACCTTC. Protein sequence: CASSFTGRPNYGYTF.

A remark on this clone: The sample holds other DNA sequences that translate to the same CDR3. The chain combines TRBV4-1 with TRBJ2-7, with 8 bases lining up with TRBD1. CDR1 is MGHRA, CDR2 YSYEKL, per germline. V lost 1 base, J lost 3 bases, and 2 bases stayed unmatched. The CDR3 has 14 residues. The DNA of the CDR3 is TGCGCCAGCAGCCAAGGAGACAGGGGCTACGAGCAGTACTTC. As protein: CASSQGDRGYEQYF.

This rearrangement joins TRBV5-1 to TRBJ2-7; TRBD1 matches 10 bases. The length of the CDR3 is 15 residues. CDR1 is SGHRS and CDR2 is YFSETQ in the germline V gene. V lost 0 bases to trimming and J lost 6 bases; unmatched junction nucleotides: 6. CDR3 coding DNA: TGCGCCAGCAGCTTGGGCGACAGGGGGCGAGGCGAGCAGTACTTC. Residues: CASSLGDRGRGEQYF.

This chain uses TRBV27 with TRBJ1-5; TRBD1 aligns across 10 bases. Germline V gene data show CDR1 as MNHEY and CDR2 as SMNVEV (reference sequence). The CDR3 is 15 amino acids. With 2 bases clipped from V and 6 bases from J, the junction kept 4 bases outside the gene matches. The CDR3 protein is CASSLDRGRGQPQHF. As DNA, the CDR3 is TGTGCCAGCAGTTTAGACAGGGGGCGGGGTCAGCCCCAGCATTTT.

This CDR3 is CASSDPQQGNNSPLHF. The DNA for the CDR3 is TGTGCCAGCAGTGACCCCCAACAGGGAAATAATTCACCCCTCCACTTT. This chain connects TRBV25-1 to TRBJ1-6; a weak D match, TRBD1 (6 bases). The CDR3 consists of 16 residues. CDR1 is MGHDK, CDR2 SYGVNS, per germline. The V end lost 3 bases, the J end lost 5 bases, and 14 bases lay between the germline ends.

This clone was counted between two and nine times. The rearrangement links TRBV4-2 to TRBJ2-7; 8 bases line up with TRBD2. Per germline, CDR1 LGHNA and CDR2 YNFKEQ. Trimming removed 4 bases from V and 3 bases from J; junction bases left unmatched: 2. The CDR3 has 13 residues. The CDR3 spells CASSLGLGYEQYF. The CDR3 coding sequence is TGTGCCAGCAGCCTGGGACTAGGCTACGAGCAGTACTTC.

This clone was observed a few times. Here the CDR3 DNA reads TGCGCCAGCAGTGGAGGGGTACTAGCGGGAGTTGAGCAGTTCTTC. Translation: CASSGGVLAGVEQFF. This chain connects TRBV4-1 to TRBJ2-1, with 11 bases aligning to TRBD2. V was pared by 6 bases and J by 9 bases, with 10 bases of the junction left unmatched. CDR1 MGHRA and CDR2 YSYEKL come from the germline V gene. The CDR3 is made up of 15 amino acids.

The chain couples TRBV28 to TRBJ1-2; D is ambiguous. The ends were cut back, 7 bases at V and 3 bases at J, with 12 bases in the middle. The CDR3 has 13 amino acids. The germline gives CDR1 MDHEN, CDR2 SYDVKM. The CDR3 region is CASKQREDYGYTF. CDR3 DNA sequence: TGTGCCAGCAAACAAAGGGAGGACTATGGCTACACCTTC.

The chain links TRBV4-1 to TRBJ2-1; 13 bases fit TRBD2. J was trimmed by 7 bases and V by 5 bases; bases with no gene match: 8. Germline assignment: CDR1 MGHRA and CDR2 YSYEKL. CDR3 length equals 16 residues. The CDR3 DNA sequence: TGCGCCAGCAGCGACGAAACTAGCGGGGGGGAGAATGAGCAGTTCTTC. Its translation is CASSDETSGGENEQFF.

This sequence joins TRBV28 and TRBJ1-1; D is unresolved. Trimming left V 6 bases short and J 1 base short, with 12 bases between. The CDR3 runs to 14 residues. The germline gives CDR1 MDHEN, CDR2 SYDVKM. CDR3: CASRIMAGNTEAFF. CDR3 nucleotide sequence: TGTGCCAGCAGAATAATGGCAGGGAACACTGAAGCTTTCTTT.

V usage is TRBV13 and J usage is TRBJ2-3; 9 bases align to TRBD2. Per the germline V gene, CDR1 is PRHDT and CDR2 is FYEKMQ (reference sequence). This CDR3 comprises 15 residues. V lost 5 bases to trimming and J lost 2 bases; unmatched junction nucleotides: 5. The CDR3 region has the DNA TGTGCCAGCAGCCGAAGCGGGGGGTACACAGATACGCAGTATTTT. Protein: CASSRSGGYTDTQYF.

This chain links TRBV5-1 with TRBJ2-1, with TRBD2 identical over 11 bases. The germline gives CDR1 SGHRS, CDR2 YFSETQ. The CDR3 has 14 amino acids. With V trimmed by 4 bases and J by 8 bases, 5 bases remained unmatched. Written as DNA, the CDR3 is TGCGCCAGCAGCGGGGGACTAGCGGCCGATGAGCAGTTCTTC. Translated: CASSGGLAADEQFF. The variable domain in full, with the rest retrieved from reference TRBV5-1 and TRBJ2-1, is KAGVTQTPRYLIKTRGQQVTLSCSPISGHRSVSWYQQTPGQGLQFLFEYFSETQRNKGNFPGRFSGRQFSNSRSEMNVSTLELGDSALYLCASSGGLAADEQFFGPGTRLTVL.

The chain carries TRBV7-8 and TRBJ2-5, with 10 bases identical to TRBD2. CDR3 length equals 16 residues. Trimming at V came to 2 bases and at J to 5 bases, leaving 8 bases not matched to a gene. Per the germline V gene, CDR1 is SGHVS and CDR2 is FQNEAQ. CDR3 protein: CASSLSLAGVAETQYF. The CDR3 region has the DNA TGTGCCAGCAGCTTATCCCTAGCGGGAGTGGCGGAGACCCAGTACTTC.

This clone has a single count. The junction differs from germline at one of its ends, possibly a read error. V is TRBV2 and J is TRBJ2-2; D gene unclear. CDR1 and CDR2 from the germline V gene are SNHLY and FYNNEI. This CDR3 is built from 13 residues. In nucleotides, the CDR3 is TGTGCCAGCAGCCAGGCGAACGCCGGGGAGCTGTTTTTT. Its translation is CASSQANAGELFF.

Here the CDR3 DNA reads TGTGCCAGCATCGGTTGGGGGCGGGAGTACAATGAGCAGTTCTTC. Its translation: CASIGWGREYNEQFF. The gene calls are TRBV11-2 and TRBJ2-1, with a tentative D call TRBD2 (7 bases). Germline CDR1 and CDR2: SGHAT and FQNNGV. V gave up 7 bases and J gave up 4 bases, with 17 bases separating them. This CDR3 is 15 amino acids long.

The genes are TRBV11-1 and TRBJ2-7, with 9 bases aligning to TRBD2. The ends lost 4 bases at V and 2 bases at J; junction bases unmatched: 6. CDR1 and CDR2 from the germline V gene are SGHAT and FQDESV (reference sequence). The length of the CDR3 is 15 residues. This CDR3 reads CASSWDSGGTYEQYF. Written as DNA, the CDR3 is TGTGCCAGCAGCTGGGATAGCGGGGGTACCTACGAGCAGTACTTC.

This clone showed up just a few times. The chain couples TRBV5-1 to TRBJ2-7; TRBD1 matches 8 bases. V trimming: 5 bases; J trimming: 4 bases; junction bases outside the gene matches: 8. Germline V gene sequence: CDR1 SGHRS, CDR2 YFSETQ. The CDR3 is 14 amino acids. This chain's CDR3 is CASSSGTGLYEQYF. The CDR3 coding sequence is TGCGCCAGCAGTTCCGGGACAGGTCTTTACGAGCAGTACTTC.

The gene calls are TRBV14 and TRBJ2-3; D may be TRBD1 (6 bases). This CDR3 contains 13 residues. V lost 4 bases and J 8 bases, leaving 13 bases between the germline ends. CDR1 is SGHDN, CDR2 FVKESK, per germline. CDR3 sequence (DNA): TGTGCCAGCAGCCCCCGGACAGTAGGTACGCAGTATTTT. Protein: CASSPRTVGTQYF.

The gene calls are TRBV9 and TRBJ2-1, with 8 nucleotides matching TRBD1. Germline lookup yields CDR1 SGDLS and CDR2 YYNGEE. The CDR3 length is 15 residues. V dropped 1 base and J dropped 5; count of bases not matched to a gene: 5. The CDR3 protein is CASSVRGQDNNEQFF. The CDR3 coding sequence is TGTGCCAGCAGCGTAAGGGGACAGGATAACAATGAGCAGTTCTTC.

The rearrangement uses TRBV7-9 and TRBJ2-1; the match to TRBD1 covers 8 bases. V lost 1 base, J lost 7 bases, and 9 bases stayed unmatched. This CDR3 region has 16 residues. Germline CDR1 reads SEHNR; CDR2 reads FQNEAQ (reference sequence). CDR3: CASSLVRQGAVNEQFF. The CDR3 DNA reads TGTGCCAGCAGCTTAGTGCGGCAGGGGGCGGTTAATGAGCAGTTCTTC.